What follows are 26 T cell receptor beta chains derived from one specimen sequenced in a study of blood T cell repertoires in COVID-19. Sequencing used immunoSEQ multiplex PCR; TCRdb keeps in-frame clones, though not all of them. The data show 100,000 to 150,000 clones, roughly 83% seen once. Sequenced input: peripheral blood. The receptors here all came from a man aged 35-49 years with active or convalescent COVID-19.

This rearrangement joins TRBV30 to TRBJ2-2; TRBD2 matches at 13 bases. Germline V gene data show CDR1 as GTSNPN and CDR2 as SVGIG (reference sequence). V dropped 5 bases and J dropped 7; count of bases not matched to a gene: 7. CDR3 length equals 15 residues. The CDR3: CAWGLAGVAVGELFF. CDR3 DNA: TGTGCCTGGGGACTAGCGGGAGTAGCGGTCGGGGAGCTGTTTTTT.

J is TRBJ2-3 and V is TRBV7-9; 7 nucleotides align to TRBD2. The germline V gene has CDR1 SEHNR and CDR2 FQNEAQ (reference sequence). The V segment lost 3 bases and the J segment 5 bases; nucleotides outside the gene matches: 11. The CDR3 runs 16 residues. CDR3 protein: CASSFGGLRDKDTQYF. As DNA, the CDR3 is TGTGCCAGCAGCTTCGGGGGGTTACGTGACAAAGATACGCAGTATTTT.

This chain uses TRBV5-1 with TRBJ1-2; D possibly corresponds to TRBD1 (6 bases). Trimming left V 1 base short and J 7 bases short, with 14 bases between. Germline-derived CDR1 and CDR2 are SGHRS and YFSETQ. The CDR3 spans 14 residues. CDR3 nucleotide sequence: TGCGCCAGCAGCTTGCTCAGGGGTCGCAGTGGCTACACCTTC. It specifies CASSLLRGRSGYTF.

The rearrangement uses TRBV4-3 and TRBJ2-2, with unresolved D. Germline assignment: CDR1 LGHNA and CDR2 YSLEER. Deletions cut 0 bases from V and 2 bases from J, with 4 bases between. CDR3 size: 14 residues. The CDR3 region has the DNA TGCGCCAGCAGCCAAGATATAAACACCGGGGAGCTGTTTTTT. Its protein is CASSQDINTGELFF.

This chain uses TRBV30 with TRBJ2-6, with 8 bases that match TRBD1. The CDR3 totals 17 residues. V shed 2 bases and J 0 bases; nucleotides not matched to a gene: 6. The germline V gene encodes CDR1 GTSNPN and CDR2 SVGIG (reference sequence). DNA of the CDR3: TGTGCCTGGAGTCCATGGGACAGGCGCTCTGGGGCCAACGTCCTGACTTTC. Amino acid sequence: CAWSPWDRRSGANVLTF.

The chain uses TRBV2 and TRBJ1-1; 7 bases are a match to TRBD1. The germline CDR1 and CDR2 sequences are SNHLY and FYNNEI. The trim removed 4 bases at V and 0 bases at J, leaving 8 bases unmatched. The CDR3 runs 16 residues. The CDR3 DNA is TGTGCCAGCAGTGTCCGACAGGGCGTGATGAACACTGAAGCTTTCTTT. It specifies CASSVRQGVMNTEAFF.

This clone was recorded a few times. V gene TRBV6-5 combines with J gene TRBJ1-1, with TRBD1 identical over 7 bases. Per germline, CDR1 MNHEY and CDR2 SVGAGI. The CDR3 spans 16 residues. Unmatched junction bases numbered 7, after V lost 2 bases and J lost 1 base. The CDR3 nucleotides are TGTGCCAGCAGTTACGGACAGGTATTACCGAACACTGAAGCTTTCTTT. Residues: CASSYGQVLPNTEAFF.

The J gene is TRBJ1-4, the V gene TRBV3-1 (or the pseudogene TRBV3-2); unclear D gene. CDR1 is LGHDT, CDR2 YNNKEL, per germline (reference sequence). The CDR3 loop spans 12 amino acids. Deletions cut 5 bases from V and 11 bases from J, with 12 bases between. The CDR3 DNA follows: TGTGCCAGCAGCTTAGGGAGGAGGAAACTGTTTTTT. As protein: CASSLGRRKLFF.

This clone was detected only once. J is TRBJ1-2 and V is TRBV6-5; perhaps TRBD1 as D (6 bases). Looked up from germline, CDR1 is MNHEY and CDR2 is SVGAGI. The CDR3 sequence is 16 residues long. V lost 0 bases and J 7 bases, leaving 18 bases between the germline ends. CDR3 sequence (DNA): TGTGCCAGCAGTTACTCTACGGGGGGCGAGGGCAGTGGCTACACCTTC. It specifies CASSYSTGGEGSGYTF.

The V gene is TRBV5-5, the J gene TRBJ2-7, with D hard to call. Germline V CDR1 and CDR2: SGHKS, YYEKEE (reference sequence). V gave up 4 bases and J gave up 0 bases, with 11 bases separating them. The length of the CDR3 is 14 residues. The CDR3 DNA reads as TGTGCCAGCAGCCAACATGGCAGCTCCTACGAGCAGTACTTC. Translating gives CASSQHGSSYEQYF.

V is TRBV7-9 and J is TRBJ2-7; tentative D call: TRBD2 (5 bases). Trimming stripped 6 bases from V and 5 bases from J, with 11 bases between. This CDR3 is built from 12 residues. Germline-derived CDR1 and CDR2 are SEHNR and FQNEAQ (reference sequence). CDR3 bases: TGTGCCAGCAGTTCATACGGGGACGAGCAGTACTTC. It encodes CASSSYGDEQYF.

The rearrangement joins TRBV28 to TRBJ2-7, with D possibly TRBD1 on 5 matching bases. Germline CDR1 is MDHEN and CDR2 is SYDVKM. The CDR3 spans 14 residues. V lost 3 bases and J 4 bases, leaving 13 bases between the germline ends. CDR3 sequence: CASSFSGAVYEQYF. The CDR3 region has the DNA TGTGCCAGCAGTTTCTCTGGGGCGGTTTACGAGCAGTACTTC. Combining the CDR3 with reference TRBV28 and TRBJ2-7 gives the whole variable domain DVKVTQSSRYLVKRTGEKVFLECVQDMDHENMFWYRQDPGLGLRLIYFSYDVKMKEKGDIPEGYSVSREKKERFSLILESASTNQTSMYLCASSFSGAVYEQYFGPGTRLTVT.

This chain connects TRBV6-5 to TRBJ2-5; 10 bases align to TRBD1. The CDR3 is made up of 16 amino acids. J gave up 5 bases and V 0 bases, and 6 bases lay outside the gene matches. The germline V gene encodes CDR1 MNHEY and CDR2 SVGAGI. CDR3 in DNA: TGTGCCAGCAGTTACTCGGGGACAGGGGTTTATGAGACCCAGTACTTC. This codes for CASSYSGTGVYETQYF.

The chain links TRBV19 to TRBJ2-2, with D possibly TRBD2 on 7 matching bases. Germline V gene data show CDR1 as LNHDA and CDR2 as SQIVND (reference sequence). V dropped 2 bases and J dropped 1 base, with 11 bases sitting between them. The length of the CDR3 is 16 residues. CDR3 DNA sequence: TGTGCCAGTAGTATACGCGGGGGCTTGAACACCGGGGAGCTGTTTTTT. It codes for CASSIRGGLNTGELFF.

CDR3 coding DNA: TGTGCCAGCAGCCAAAGACTAGCGGGAGACTTCACAGATACGCAGTATTTT. Translated: CASSQRLAGDFTDTQYF. The chain has TRBV7-2 and TRBJ2-3; 12 bases are a match to TRBD2. J gave up 2 bases and V 5 bases, and 8 bases lay outside the gene matches. The CDR3 has 17 amino acids. Germline V gives CDR1 SGHTA, CDR2 FQGNSA.

This clone was found once. The chain links TRBV20-1 to TRBJ2-7; possible D gene TRBD1, 6 bases. This CDR3 comprises 10 residues. Germline V lookup: CDR1 DFQATT, CDR2 SNEGSKA (reference sequence). The CDR3 DNA follows: TGCAGCGCAGGGGCCTACGAGCAGTACTTC. This sequence encodes CSAGAYEQYF.

The genes are TRBV30 and TRBJ2-1; 12 positions agree with TRBD2. This CDR3 has 13 amino acids. Germline trimming cut 8 bases from V and 9 bases from J; bases unmatched to any gene: 8. Germline CDR1 and CDR2: GTSNPN and SVGIG (reference sequence). CDR3 protein: CARATSGGIEQFF. CDR3 in DNA: TGTGCCCGCGCGACTAGCGGGGGTATTGAGCAGTTCTTC. Supplemented by reference TRBV30 and TRBJ2-1, the full variable domain reads SQTIHQWPATLVQPVGSPLSLECTVEGTSNPNLYWYRQAAGRGLQLLFYSVGIGQISSEVPQNLSASRPQDRQFILSSKKLLLSDSGFYLCARATSGGIEQFFGPGTRLTVL.

The chain links TRBV24-1 to TRBJ2-2, with D perhaps TRBD2 (6 bases). Germline values: CDR1 KGHDR, CDR2 SFDVKD. CDR3 length: 16 residues. The germline V and J ends were trimmed by 7 bases and 0 bases, with 14 bases remaining between them. CDR3 protein: CATRNGGTSNTGELFF. The DNA for the CDR3 is TGTGCCACCAGGAATGGGGGGACCTCGAACACCGGGGAGCTGTTTTTT.

The chain has TRBV9 and TRBJ2-3; TRBD1 agrees at 7 bases. CDR1 and CDR2 from the germline V gene are SGDLS and YYNGEE. V gave up 3 bases and J gave up 0 bases; unmatched junction bases: 1. The CDR3 is made up of 14 amino acids. The chain's CDR3 is CASSEGASTDTQYF. The CDR3 bases are TGTGCCAGCAGCGAGGGGGCCAGCACAGATACGCAGTATTTT.

The CDR3 protein is CASRGQVGETQYF. The DNA of the CDR3 is TGTGCCAGCAGGGGACAGGTCGGGGAGACCCAGTACTTC. This chain connects TRBV5-4 to TRBJ2-5, with 8 nucleotides matching TRBD1. J lost 5 bases, V lost 5 bases, and 5 bases had no gene match. CDR3 length: 13 residues. Per the germline V gene, CDR1 is SGHNT and CDR2 is YYREEE (reference sequence).

The V and J genes are TRBV4-1 and TRBJ2-3; 8 bases align to TRBD2. The CDR3 consists of 17 residues. Losses at the gene ends were 1 base for V and 6 bases for J; bases not matched to a gene: 12. Germline CDR1 MGHRA, CDR2 YSYEKL. The CDR3 loop reads CASSQVERESRVDTQYF. In DNA, the CDR3 is TGCGCCAGCAGCCAAGTCGAGCGGGAGAGCCGAGTTGATACGCAGTATTTT.

This chain uses TRBV5-1 with TRBJ1-1, with 8 positions matching TRBD1. The CDR3 sequence is 14 residues long. Germline loops: CDR1 SGHRS, CDR2 YFSETQ. V was pared by 3 bases and J by 0 bases, with 1 base of the junction left unmatched. CDR3 sequence: CASSWDRLNTEAFF. The CDR3, as DNA: TGCGCCAGCAGCTGGGACAGGCTGAACACTGAAGCTTTCTTT.

Points on this clone: Additional DNA sequences in this sample encode the identical CDR3. This sequence joins TRBV30 and TRBJ2-7; TRBD1 matches at 9 bases. Germline CDR1 and CDR2: GTSNPN and SVGIG (reference sequence). J was trimmed by 4 bases and V by 0 bases; bases with no gene match: 4. CDR3 length equals 14 residues. The CDR3 spells CAWSVGQGSYEQYF. CDR3 in DNA: TGTGCCTGGAGTGTAGGACAGGGGTCGTACGAGCAGTACTTC.

V usage is TRBV2 and J usage is TRBJ2-3, with 8 bases lining up with TRBD1. This CDR3 spans 14 amino acids. Per the germline V gene, CDR1 is SNHLY and CDR2 is FYNNEI. J lost 2 bases, V lost 7 bases, and 5 bases had no gene match. The CDR3 DNA is TGTGCCAGCATGCCGGGACAGGACACAGATACGCAGTATTTT. Translated: CASMPGQDTDTQYF. The whole variable domain, filled in from reference TRBV2 and TRBJ2-3, reads EPEVTQTPSHQVTQMGQEVILRCVPISNHLYFYWYRQILGQKVEFLVSFYNNEISEKSEIFDDQFSVERPDGSNFTLKIRSTKLEDSAMYFCASMPGQDTDTQYFGPGTRLTVL.

This CDR3 is CASSLAGLRETQYF. As DNA, the CDR3 is TGTGCCAGCAGTTTGGCCGGGTTAAGGGAGACCCAGTACTTC. This chain connects TRBV27 to TRBJ2-5; D not certain. The V gene lost 3 bases and the J gene lost 5 bases, with 13 bases spanning the gap. Germline V gives CDR1 MNHEY, CDR2 SMNVEV (reference sequence). The CDR3 contains 14 residues.

The chain recombines TRBV6-5 with TRBJ1-5, with 7 bases matching TRBD1. Germline V gene sequence: CDR1 MNHEY, CDR2 SVGAGI. The length of the CDR3 is 14 residues. V trimming: 6 bases; J trimming: 3 bases; junction bases outside the gene matches: 5. CDR3 nucleotide sequence: TGTGCCAGCAGACCGACAGGGACCAATCAGCCCCAGCATTTT. Protein: CASRPTGTNQPQHF.